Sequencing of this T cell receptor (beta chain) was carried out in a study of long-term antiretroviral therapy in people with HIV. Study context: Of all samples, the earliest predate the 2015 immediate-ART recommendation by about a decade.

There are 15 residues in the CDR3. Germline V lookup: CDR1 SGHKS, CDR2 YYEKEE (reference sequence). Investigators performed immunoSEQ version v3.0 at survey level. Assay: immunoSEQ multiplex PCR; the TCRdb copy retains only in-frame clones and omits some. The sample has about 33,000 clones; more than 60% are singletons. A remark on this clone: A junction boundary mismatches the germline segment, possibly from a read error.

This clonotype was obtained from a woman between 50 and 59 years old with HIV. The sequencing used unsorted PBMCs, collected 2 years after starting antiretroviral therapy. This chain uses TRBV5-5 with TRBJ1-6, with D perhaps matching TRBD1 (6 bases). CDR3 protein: CASSLGGGPYSPLHF. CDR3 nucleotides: TGTGCCAGCAGTTTGGGGGGGGGCCCTTATTCACCCCTCCACTTT.